This T cell receptor beta chain was sequenced in a study of T-cell memory formation after mild COVID-19. TCRdb passed the 5' RACE reads through MiXCR, listing each CDR3 protein once. The data show about half a million distinct CDR3 sequences, 18% seen once. CDR1 and CDR2 (germline): SGDLS, YYNGEE. V shed 4 bases and J shed 8 bases, with 21 bases lying between them. This CDR3 is built from 15 residues. Sequencing input: PBMCs or a T cell subset sorted from them (not recorded which). The rearrangement uses TRBV9 and TRBJ2-5; the D gene is possibly TRBD2 (7 bases). This sequence was found in an adult woman who had mild COVID-19 (a few samples of this study predate the infection). Cell type and time point are not known. The CDR3 nucleotides are TGTGCCAGCAGCCCCATGGGGGGGGGGCCAGGAACCCAGTACTTC. This translates into CASSPMGGGPGTQYF. The full variable domain, completed using reference TRBV9 and TRBJ2-5, is DSGVTQTPKHLITATGQRVTLRCSPRSGDLSVYWYQQSLDQGLQFLIQYYNGEERAKGNILERFSAQQFPDLHSELNLSSLELGDSALYFCASSPMGGGPGTQYFGPGTRLLVL.